Sequencing of this T cell receptor beta chain was carried out in a study of shared T cell receptors in the human thymus. This CDR3 region has 15 residues. V dropped 3 bases and J dropped 4; count of bases not matched to a gene: 4. The germline CDR1 and CDR2 sequences are LNHNV and YYDKDF (reference sequence). A single count supports this clone. Assay: immunoSEQ multiplex PCR; the TCRdb copy retains only in-frame clones and omits some. The sample includes roughly 560,000 clones, around 78% of them seen just once. These records were also assigned to another study, of human thymus T cells. From that report: Biased V and J segment usage appeared in thymus and peripheral blood. Related studies found that unrelated individuals share highly overlapping thymic repertoires.

The sequenced sample was thymocytes. The sequence was collected from a boy in the first two years of life with a congenital heart defect. The rearrangement joins TRBV15 to TRBJ2-1; 9 nucleotides match TRBD2. The CDR3 DNA sequence: TGTGCCACCAGCAGTAGCGGGAGCTTGTACAATGAGCAGTTCTTC. The encoded protein is CATSSSGSLYNEQFF.